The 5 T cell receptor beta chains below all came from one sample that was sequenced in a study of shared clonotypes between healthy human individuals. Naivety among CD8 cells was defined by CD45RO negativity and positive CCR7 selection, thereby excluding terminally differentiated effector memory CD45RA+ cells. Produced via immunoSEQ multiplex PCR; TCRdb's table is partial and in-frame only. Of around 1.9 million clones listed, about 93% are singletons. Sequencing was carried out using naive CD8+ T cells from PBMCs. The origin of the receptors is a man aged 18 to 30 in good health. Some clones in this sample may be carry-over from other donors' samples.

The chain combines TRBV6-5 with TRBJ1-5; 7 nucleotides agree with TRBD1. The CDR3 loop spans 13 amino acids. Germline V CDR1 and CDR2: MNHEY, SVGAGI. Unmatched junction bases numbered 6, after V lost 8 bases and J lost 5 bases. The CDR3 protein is CASRETGYQPQHF. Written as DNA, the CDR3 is TGTGCCAGCCGGGAGACAGGGTATCAGCCCCAGCATTTT.

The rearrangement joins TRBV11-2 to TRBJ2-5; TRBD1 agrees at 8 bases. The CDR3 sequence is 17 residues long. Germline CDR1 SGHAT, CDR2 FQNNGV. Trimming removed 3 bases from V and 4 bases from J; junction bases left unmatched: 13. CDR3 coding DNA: TGTGCCAGCAGCTTTTCAAATAGGACAGGGTGGGGAGAGACCCAGTACTTC. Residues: CASSFSNRTGWGETQYF. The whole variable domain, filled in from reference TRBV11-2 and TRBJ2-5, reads EAGVAQSPRYKIIEKRQSVAFWCNPISGHATLYWYQQILGQGPKLLIQFQNNGVVDDSQLPKDRFSAERLKGVDSTLKIQPAKLEDSAVYLCASSFSNRTGWGETQYFGPGTRLLVL.

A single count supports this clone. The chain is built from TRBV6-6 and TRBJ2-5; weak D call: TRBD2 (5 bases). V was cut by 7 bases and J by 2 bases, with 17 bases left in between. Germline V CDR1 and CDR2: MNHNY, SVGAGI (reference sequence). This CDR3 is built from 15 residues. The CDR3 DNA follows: TGTGCCAGCACGGTCGGGATCGGGGTACAAGAGACCCAGTACTTC. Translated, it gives CASTVGIGVQETQYF.

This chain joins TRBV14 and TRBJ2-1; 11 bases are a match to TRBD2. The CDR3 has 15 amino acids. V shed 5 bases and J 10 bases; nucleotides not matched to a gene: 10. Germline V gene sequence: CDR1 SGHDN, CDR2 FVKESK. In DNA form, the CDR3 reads TGTGCCAGCAGCGAAGGGACTAGCGGCCCCTGGGAGCAGTTCTTC. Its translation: CASSEGTSGPWEQFF.

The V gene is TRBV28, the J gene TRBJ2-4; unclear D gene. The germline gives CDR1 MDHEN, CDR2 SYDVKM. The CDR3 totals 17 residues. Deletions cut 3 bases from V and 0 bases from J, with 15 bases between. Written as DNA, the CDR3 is TGTGCCAGCAGTTTGTCCTGGCAGGCGCGAGCCAAAAACATTCAGTACTTC. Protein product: CASSLSWQARAKNIQYF.